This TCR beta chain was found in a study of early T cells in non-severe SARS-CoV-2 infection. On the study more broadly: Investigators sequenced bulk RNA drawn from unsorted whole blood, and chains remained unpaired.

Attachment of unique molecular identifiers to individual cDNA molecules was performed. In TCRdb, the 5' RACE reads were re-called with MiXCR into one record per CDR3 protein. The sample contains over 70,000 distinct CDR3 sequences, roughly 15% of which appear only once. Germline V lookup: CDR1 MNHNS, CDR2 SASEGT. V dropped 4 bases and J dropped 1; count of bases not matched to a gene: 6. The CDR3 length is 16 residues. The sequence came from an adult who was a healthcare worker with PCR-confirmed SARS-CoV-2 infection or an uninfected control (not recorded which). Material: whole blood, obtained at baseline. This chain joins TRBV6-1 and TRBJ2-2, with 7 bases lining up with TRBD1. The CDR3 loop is CASSAGQVKNTGELFF. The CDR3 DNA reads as TGTGCCAGCAGTGCAGGACAGGTCAAGAACACCGGGGAGCTGTTTTTT.